This section outlines one T cell receptor beta chain sequence together with its context. This clonotype was detected many times. Its cognate antigen has yet to be identified. Base qualities were left out, and no much larger clone turns up one base away. Per the publication, the treatment or condition label means: live attenuated yellow fever vaccine strain. PBMCs were isolated from peripheral blood using a standard Ficoll-Paque protocol. Dynabeads CD4 and CD8 positive selection kits were used to isolate CD4 and CD8 T-cell fractions. RNA was extracted with TriZol from bulk PBMCs, CD4 and CD8 fractions, and dextramer-positive and dextramer-negative fractions. This sample is part of a study of T cells after yellow fever vaccination (dated by TCRdb to the late 2010s). General notes on the study: The SMART-Seq v4 Ultra Low Input RNA kit was used to prepare libraries from fractions with low cell numbers. To follow T-cell clones before and after primary and booster YFV17D yellow fever vaccination, bulk TCR alpha and beta repertoires were sequenced over time. Two healthy male donors, one aged 18 to 30 and one aged 30 to 40 years, made up the cohort. Blood samples were taken at several timepoints before and after primary and secondary immunization, and bulk PBMC replicates and cell subsets were isolated.

The listed sequencing device is Illumina NovaSeq 6000. TCR cDNA was synthesized by 5'RACE template switching, through which a universal primer site and unique molecular identifiers were introduced. Priming of cDNA synthesis was performed from both the TCR alpha and TCR beta constant segments. Library amplification used two PCR steps, and the second PCR step added sample barcodes and sequencing adapters. Sequencing of libraries was performed on Illumina HiSeq 2500 (2x100 bp) or NovaSeq (2x150 bp). Regarding the original processing steps: MIGEC handled demultiplexing of reads and collapsing into UMI consensus sequences, while MiXCR performed V(D)J alignment. Using edgeR on replicate PBMC samples, clonotypes were called vaccine-responding if FDR was below 0.01 and the log2 fold change was above 5 up to day 15. CD4 or CD8 identity was assigned to each bulk clonotype according to whether the clonotype was present at higher abundance in the sequenced CD4 repertoire or the sequenced CD8 repertoire. TCRdb handled the public reads itself, with Q25 trimming in fastp and clone calling in MiXCR, and kept productive beta chains. Rows with one shared CDR3 protein collapse into an entry with the most common genes and DNA. The V and J calls reflect TCRdb's pipeline rather than the authors' work. The sample contains about 220,000 distinct CDR3 sequences, 2.5% to 3.5% of them found a single time. Clones ranked in the top ten supply around 3.2% of the sample.

The germline ends are 9 bases apart after V is trimmed by 0 bases and J by 4 bases. The CDR3 has 14 amino acids, counting the end cysteine and phenylalanine. Only CDR3 DNA is held: 42 bases, read in frame from base 1. CDR1 and CDR2 are read off the germline V gene as LGHNA and YSLEER. Overall study outcomes, separate from this receptor: The secondary T-cell response was found to be weaker but faster than the primary response, with a peak reached on day 5 rather than on day 15. Computational filtering was required because FACS-sorted repertoires could contain abundant contaminating clonotypes from the bulk population. Most clones expanded after primary vaccination were re-detected after the booster (around 96% of CD4 and more than 70% of CD8), suggesting broad memory maintenance. The study included only two donors, which limits how far the findings can be generalized. A small share of clonotypes was detected in both CD4 and CD8 compartments, with the overlap likely arising from convergent recombination.

The rearranged chain carries TRBV4-3 and TRBJ2-5; matching of 5 bases hints at TRBD1 as the D gene. This clonotype originated in a man aged 18-30 years who received the YFV17D yellow fever vaccine. The specimen comprised CD4+ T cells sorted from PBMCs, sampled 10 days after the yellow fever booster vaccination. The base sequence is TGCGCCAGCAGCCAAGATGGTAGGGGAGAGACCCAGTACTTC. Its amino acids are CASSQDGRGETQYF.